A selection of T cell receptor beta chains follows, all from one sample in a study of spatial heterogeneity in lung cancer. TCRdb ran MiXCR on the 5' RACE reads and lists one entry per CDR3 protein. Counted here are around 3,500 distinct CDR3 sequences, over 7.5% occurring once; the ten biggest clones make up around 27%. Sample: normal lung tissue next to the tumor, taken at surgery. Receptors were obtained from a male donor with early-stage non-small cell lung cancer. The CDR3 runs from the conserved cysteine through the conserved F or W.

V	J	CDR3
TRBV20-1	TRBJ1-2	CSARSADGLHYGYTF
TRBV29-1	TRBJ2-1	CSVGLAANEQFF
TRBV29-1	TRBJ2-1	CSNYQDNEQFF
TRBV12-3/TRBV12-4	TRBJ2-2	CASSIWTGATNTGELFF
TRBV5-1	TRBJ2-1	CASSLGPEGSYNEQFF
TRBV15	TRBJ2-5	CATSRDRMRETQYF
TRBV20-1	TRBJ2-1	CSASGGLPYNEQFF
TRBV28	TRBJ1-5	CASSLPRGPQHF
TRBV12-5	TRBJ1-1	CASGRIQGNTEAFF
TRBV13	TRBJ1-6	CASSHPGPAPLHF
TRBV2	TRBJ2-1	CASKGRGEQFF
TRBV27	TRBJ2-6	CASSPDGSGANVLTF
TRBV5-1	TRBJ2-3	CASSPGTGGADTQYF
TRBV3-1	TRBJ2-1	CASSLRGAGDNEQFF
TRBV4-2	TRBJ2-7	CASSQVGAGGTYEQYF
TRBV7-9	TRBJ2-1	CASSPRVRGQFF
TRBV14	TRBJ2-7	CASSPWGIHHEQYF
TRBV27	TRBJ2-1	CATLSSHLNNEQFF
TRBV11-1	TRBJ1-4	CAIDLTSTNEKLFF
TRBV11-2	TRBJ2-5	CASSLVAQETQYF
TRBV20-1	TRBJ2-7	CSATGQFSYEQYF
TRBV10-3	TRBJ2-1	CAISELNLAVQFF
TRBV27	TRBJ1-1	CASRLQAANTEAFF
TRBV2	TRBJ1-3	CASSARGGTGNTIYF
TRBV28	TRBJ2-1	CASTRQSSYNEQFF
TRBV6-1	TRBJ2-1	CASIKTSGSGNEQFF
TRBV25-1	TRBJ2-3	CASSAPGPDTQYF
TRBV6-2/TRBV6-3	TRBJ2-7	CASSYQDEQYF
TRBV12-3/TRBV12-4	TRBJ1-2	CASRQNLATGPYGYTF
TRBV19	TRBJ2-1	CASSPAQGYNEQFF
TRBV7-2	TRBJ2-3	CASSPRALFPLLTDTQYF
TRBV27	TRBJ2-3	CASSSRGQVTDTQYF
TRBV29-1	TRBJ2-7	CSVDFGTDAYEQYF
TRBV6-5	TRBJ2-7	CASSSGLAGAYEQYF
TRBV27	TRBJ1-1	CASSYGQGLGAFF
TRBV12-5	TRBJ1-2	CASVPEGQGGYTF
TRBV5-5	TRBJ2-3	CATEDRRAGDTQYF
TRBV10-3	TRBJ2-2	CAISYDRDGGELFF
TRBV14	TRBJ1-4	CASSQLRGARWNEKLFF
TRBV27	TRBJ2-5	CASSPTGFETQYF
TRBV9	TRBJ1-5	CYIGDRGQTTLGRGNQPQHF
TRBV28	TRBJ2-7	CATRAGGPYEQYF
TRBV7-2	TRBJ1-2	CASSLRGDRYYGYTF
TRBV30	TRBJ1-2	CAWSVAGGAYGYTF
TRBV18	TRBJ1-4	CASSRGVSSNGNEKLFF
TRBV6-1	TRBJ2-6	CASSPKESLSGANVLTF
TRBV19	TRBJ1-2	CASSINGLRGPTNYGYTF
TRBV15	TRBJ2-3	CATSRELAGNTDTQYF
TRBV4-1	TRBJ2-2	CASSQDQTGYTGELFF
TRBV5-1	TRBJ2-1	CASSLRSGTSGGIEQFF
TRBV27	TRBJ2-7	CASASGTTYEQYF
TRBV5-1	TRBJ1-1	CASSLYGQGANTEAFF